The clone carrying this T cell receptor beta chain was detected ten times or more. Antigen specificity is unknown. TCRdb fed the 5' RACE reads into MiXCR, producing one record per CDR3 protein. The table lists roughly 23,000 distinct CDR3 sequences, over 4% of them singletons. The CDR3 is 16 residues long. V was pared by 5 bases and J by 5 bases, with 19 bases between. This sample is part of a study of spatial heterogeneity in lung cancer. Study-wide background: As counted in raw reads, each unique TCR and UMI combination appeared more than ten times on average.

Described time point: sample taken at primary tumor resection. General observations from the study: Tumor mutation count correlated with how many alpha and beta TCRs expanded intratumorally.

V gene TRBV12-3 or TRBV12-4 combines with J gene TRBJ1-5; a possible D gene is TRBD1 (5 bases). The receptor's source is a male donor with early-stage non-small cell lung cancer. Sequencing used lung tumor tissue, obtained at surgery. The CDR3 region is CASSPGIGGLDQPQHF. CDR3 sequence (DNA): TGTGCCAGCAGTCCGGGTATCGGGGGATTGGATCAGCCCCAGCATTTT.